The present entry profiles one T cell receptor beta chain with its context. TCRdb's copy holds only in-frame clones and misses some; the assay was immunoSEQ multiplex PCR. The sample shows about 20,000 clones, around 70% of them seen only once. This sample stems from a study of OX40 agonist ivuxolimab in advanced cancers. Study-wide background: Partial responses were recorded for three patients, including one with hepatocellular carcinoma and two with cutaneous melanoma.

The CDR3 is made up of 15 amino acids. Between the trimmed V and J ends, which lost 0 bases and 3 bases, there was a span of 13 bases. CDR1 SGHRS and CDR2 YFSETQ come from the germline V gene. Material: CD4+ or CD8+ T cells sorted from blood, obtained in a trial of the OX40 agonist ivuxolimab. This TCR derives from an adult with an advanced solid tumor such as melanoma, head and neck, liver or kidney cancer. This chain uses TRBV5-1 with TRBJ2-7; D not certain. For the CDR3, the DNA is TGCGCCAGCAGCTTGGAGGTCAGTTCTATCTACGAGCAGTACTTC. Translation gives CASSLEVSSIYEQYF.